These 12 T cell receptor beta chains were all obtained from the same sample, sequenced in a study of cytomegalovirus exposure and HLA in healthy donors. The study ran its PCR with 60 Vbeta and 13 Jbeta primers. Data came from immunoSEQ multiplex PCR; TCRdb stores just in-frame clones and leaves some out. The sample contains 110,000 or so clones, 82% of which appear only once. What was sequenced was PBMCs. Receptor source: a woman between 18 and 29 years old in good health and CMV-seronegative.

This chain connects TRBV5-8 to TRBJ2-3, with D unclear. Germline lookup yields CDR1 SGHTS and CDR2 YDEGEE. V lost 0 bases to trimming and J lost 6 bases, with 14 bases between them. The CDR3 consists of 15 residues. The CDR3 sequence: CASSLDSSLGDTQYF. DNA for the CDR3: TGTGCCAGCAGCTTGGACAGCAGCTTGGGTGATACGCAGTATTTT. Based on the CDR3 plus reference TRBV5-8 and TRBJ2-3, the full variable domain is EAGVTQSPTHLIKTRGQQATLRCSPISGHTSVYWYQQALGLGLQFLLWYDEGEERNRGNFPPRFSGRQFPNYSSELNVNALELEDSALYLCASSLDSSLGDTQYFGPGTRLTVL.

The genes are TRBV28 and TRBJ2-2; TRBD2 matches at 14 bases. V lost 6 bases to trimming and J lost 7 bases; unmatched junction nucleotides: 10. The CDR3 runs 17 residues. Germline values: CDR1 MDHEN, CDR2 SYDVKM. In nucleotides, the CDR3 is TGTGCCAGCAGCTCAGGACTAGCGGGAGGAGGAGGCGGGGAGCTGTTTTTT. It codes for CASSSGLAGGGGGELFF.

This clone was seen just once. The chain recombines TRBV7-2 with TRBJ2-5; 10 bases map to TRBD2. The CDR3 covers 16 residues. Germline assignment: CDR1 SGHTA and CDR2 FQGNSA. V shed 5 bases and J 7 bases; nucleotides not matched to a gene: 13. CDR3 DNA sequence: TGTGCCAGCAGCCCCCCGGGACTAGCGAAACCCCCGACCCAGTACTTC. It encodes CASSPPGLAKPPTQYF. The whole variable domain, filled in from reference TRBV7-2 and TRBJ2-5, reads GAGVSQSPSNKVTEKGKDVELRCDPISGHTALYWYRQSLGQGLEFLIYFQGNSAPDKSGLPSDRFSAERTGGSVSTLTIQRTQQEDSAVYLCASSPPGLAKPPTQYFGPGTRLLVL.

This clone showed up just a few times. The chain has TRBV5-1 and TRBJ2-6, with 11 nucleotides matching TRBD1. Losses at the gene ends were 0 bases for V and 1 base for J; bases not matched to a gene: 3. CDR3 length: 18 amino acids. CDR1 is SGHRS, CDR2 YFSETQ, per germline. The CDR3, as DNA: TGCGCCAGCAGCTTGGCCGGGACAGGGGGTTCTGGGGCCAACGTCCTGACTTTC. Translating it yields CASSLAGTGGSGANVLTF.

The DNA for the CDR3 is TGTGCCAGTGGAGGGGGGGAGAATCAGCCCCAGCATTTT. It yields the protein CASGGGENQPQHF. The chain has TRBV19 and TRBJ1-5, with D possibly TRBD1 on 6 matching bases. V was cut by 8 bases and J by 4 bases, with 12 bases left in between. The germline V gene encodes CDR1 LNHDA and CDR2 SQIVND (reference sequence). CDR3 length: 13 amino acids.

The count of this clone is one. The rearrangement uses TRBV7-9 and TRBJ2-4; 9 bases are a match to TRBD2. Germline CDR1 SEHNR, CDR2 FQNEAQ (reference sequence). V was clipped by 6 bases and J by 1 base; unmatched bases: 4. CDR3 length: 15 residues. The CDR3 nucleotides are TGTGCCAGCAGTTCCGGGACTAGCGCCAAAAACATTCAGTACTTC. Translating gives CASSSGTSAKNIQYF.

This chain connects TRBV4-2 to TRBJ2-7, with 13 bases lining up with TRBD2. The germline CDR1 and CDR2 sequences are LGHNA and YNFKEQ. With V trimmed by 6 bases and J by 7 bases, 12 bases remained unmatched. The CDR3 sequence is 16 residues long. CDR3 sequence (DNA): TGTGCCAGCAGTCGCCGACTAGCGGGAGGTATAGAAGAGCAGTACTTC. Protein sequence: CASSRRLAGGIEEQYF.

The chain is built from TRBV5-1 and TRBJ2-1; 10 bases agree with TRBD2. Germline V lookup: CDR1 SGHRS, CDR2 YFSETQ. With V trimmed by 3 bases and J by 5 bases, 8 bases remained unmatched. CDR3 length equals 16 residues. As DNA, the CDR3 is TGCGCCAGCAGCTCTGGACTAGCGGAGATTAACAATGAGCAGTTCTTC. Translated, it gives CASSSGLAEINNEQFF.

The chain is built from TRBV6-6 and TRBJ1-1, with 10 bases lining up with TRBD1. The CDR3 covers 14 residues. The germline V gene has CDR1 MNHNY and CDR2 SVGAGI (reference sequence). The J segment lost 2 bases and the V segment lost 7 bases, leaving 4 bases of the junction unmatched. This chain's CDR3 is CASNRQGANTEAFF. The CDR3 DNA reads TGTGCCAGCAATCGACAGGGGGCCAACACTGAAGCTTTCTTT.

This chain joins TRBV29-1 and TRBJ1-4; 10 nucleotides align to TRBD1. This CDR3 is 16 amino acids long. Losses at the gene ends were 5 bases for V and 10 bases for J; bases not matched to a gene: 16. CDR1 and CDR2 (germline): SQVTM, ANQGSEA. This CDR3 reads CSVPDYTGTGEGKLFF. As DNA, the CDR3 is TGCAGCGTTCCCGACTACACCGGGACAGGGGAGGGAAAACTGTTTTTT.

The chain employs TRBV10-1 and TRBJ1-2; D is unclear. The CDR3 spans 12 residues. The germline CDR1 and CDR2 sequences are WNHNN and SYGVQD (reference sequence). The V end lost 10 bases, the J end lost 7 bases, and 16 bases lay between the germline ends. The CDR3 here is CATFLRTPGYTF. The CDR3, as DNA: TGCGCCACCTTTCTACGCACCCCTGGCTACACCTTC.

This chain links TRBV6-7 with TRBJ2-6; D not resolved. TRBV6-7 belongs to the ORF category, with a function that is uncertain. The V and J ends lost 4 bases and 2 bases respectively, with 6 bases between them. The CDR3 spans 14 residues. CDR3 amino acids: CASSFPAGANVLTF. In nucleotides, the CDR3 is TGTGCCAGCAGTTTCCCGGCTGGGGCCAACGTCCTGACTTTC.